The source of this T cell receptor beta chain is a study of liver allograft versus peripheral blood T cells. Across the study: Recipients' peripheral blood T cell receptor repertoires were compared with those in transplanted livers.

TCRdb analysed the reads with MiXCR anew, one entry per CDR3 protein. The data show about 16,000 distinct CDR3 sequences, approximately 20% seen once. V was cut by 1 base and J by 1 base, with 7 bases left in between. The germline V gene encodes CDR1 SEHNR and CDR2 FQNEAQ (reference sequence). This CDR3 comprises 14 residues. In this sample, this clonotype turned up a few times. The source of this sequence is a human patient who had a liver transplant. Some T cells may have originated in the graft donor. The chain carries TRBV7-9 and TRBJ1-1; no firm D call. The CDR3 loop reads CASSLDPGNTEAFF. The CDR3 DNA sequence: TGTGCCAGCAGCTTAGATCCCGGGAACACTGAAGCTTTCTTT.